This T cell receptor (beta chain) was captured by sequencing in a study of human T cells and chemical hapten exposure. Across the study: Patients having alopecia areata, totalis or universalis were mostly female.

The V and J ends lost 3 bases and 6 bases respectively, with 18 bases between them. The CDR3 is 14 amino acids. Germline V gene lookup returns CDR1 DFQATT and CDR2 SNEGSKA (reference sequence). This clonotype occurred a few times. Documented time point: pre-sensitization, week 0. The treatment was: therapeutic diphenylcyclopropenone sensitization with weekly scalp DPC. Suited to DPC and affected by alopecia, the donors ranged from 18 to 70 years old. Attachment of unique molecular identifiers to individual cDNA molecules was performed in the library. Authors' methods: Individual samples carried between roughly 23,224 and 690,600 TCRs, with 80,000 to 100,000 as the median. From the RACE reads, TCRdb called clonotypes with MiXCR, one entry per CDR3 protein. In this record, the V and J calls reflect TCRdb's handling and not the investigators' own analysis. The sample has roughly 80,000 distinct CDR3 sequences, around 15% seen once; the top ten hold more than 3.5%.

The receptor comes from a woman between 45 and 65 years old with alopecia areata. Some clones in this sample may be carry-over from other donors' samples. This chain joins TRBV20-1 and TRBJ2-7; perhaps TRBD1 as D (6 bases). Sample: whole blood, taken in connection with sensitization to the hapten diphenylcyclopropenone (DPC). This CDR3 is CSARFSGTRSEQYF. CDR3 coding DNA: TGCAGTGCTAGGTTCTCCGGGACACGTAGCGAGCAGTACTTC.